The T cell receptor beta chain described here comes from a study of cytotoxic CD8 clonotypes in ibrutinib-treated CLL (dated by TCRdb to the early 2020s). About the study as a whole: In this cohort, over 14 patients were treatment-naive and fewer than 13 were relapsed/refractory, while around 17 had unmutated IGHV. On average, each sample yielded some 250,000 productive templates and around 100,000 productive rearrangements. Every remission and progressive disease sample was obtained while ibrutinib was still being received by the patients. Responses were partial in about 25 patients and complete in 2; after median about 68 months follow-up, about 14 stayed in remission and roughly twelve progressed. Response samples were obtained after a median of around 11 months of treatment, with a range of about 6 to 36 months. Longitudinal samples were available for about 30% of the roughly 86 trial participants. Cryopreserved peripheral blood mononuclear cells were collected before treatment, at response, and at either disease progression or sustained remission.

Each clonotype received, on average, about 10x coverage in deep resolution sequencing performed on a MiSeq, where the target depth lay between 1 in 1 million and 1 in 200,000 T cells. TCR beta libraries were generated with the immunoSEQ hsTCRB Kit. The study's processing was this. ImmunoSEQ Data Assistant and ImmunoSEQ Analyzer were used for data analysis, and V, D and J genes were assigned according to IMGT definitions. Clonality was computed as one minus normalized Shannon entropy of productive rearrangement frequencies, ranging from 0 to 1. Only overrepresented clonotypes making up at least 0.05% of each patient's repertoire were included in the public clonotype analysis. Some twelve age-matched healthy donor repertoires from immuneACCESS were used as controls for clonality. TCRdb retrieved this table from immuneACCESS and kept in-frame rearrangements only. Not all clones are present; in checked studies, unresolved V genes account for under half, and no reason is known for the remainder. That table is the source of V, J and clone size, and D and trimming were worked out from the DNA. This sample lists roughly 50,000 clones; 45% to 60% were detected once. The top ten clonotypes cover 25% to 30% of the sample.

Study-wide conclusions, independent of this receptor: An increase in clonality was observed at ibrutinib response, with clonality remaining stable during sustained remission and falling back toward baseline at progression. At baseline, clonality was higher than in age-matched healthy donors and showed a strong correlation with circulating CD8+ T-cell counts. Public clonotypes were rare and either shrank or stayed stable during treatment, and the rise in clonality at ibrutinib response reflected expansion of private clonotypes. Sampling times were not matched between patients in sustained remission and patients whose disease was progressing, and lymph node repertoires were not examined.

This specimen's time point label, per the study, means: approximately 2 years on ibrutinib. For TCR beta library preparation, 1.5 to 2 micrograms of genomic DNA were isolated from cryopreserved PBMCs. Longitudinal blood samples from CLL patients on ibrutinib monotherapy underwent high-throughput TCR beta sequencing. The patients took part in an open-label, single-center phase 2 trial of ibrutinib monotherapy. CDR1 MNHEY and CDR2 SVGAGI were looked up in the germline V gene. V gives up 10 bases and J gives up 4 bases, and the segment between their germline ends measures 13 bases. The CDR3 contains 13 residues, cysteine and phenylalanine counted. Left in the record is the CDR3 DNA by itself, 39 bases read in frame from the first base. Regarding this clone: Its antigen is currently not known. Base qualities are missing; no much larger clone stands one base away.

The source was PBMCs, collected after 24 months of ibrutinib treatment. The origin of this receptor is a human donor with chronic lymphocytic leukemia. The chain joins TRBV6-5 to TRBJ2-2; no D gene is confidently identified. The CDR3 region has the sequence CATSLLSTGELFF. The sequence in DNA is TGTGCCACCAGCCTGTTAAGCACCGGGGAGCTGTTTTTT.